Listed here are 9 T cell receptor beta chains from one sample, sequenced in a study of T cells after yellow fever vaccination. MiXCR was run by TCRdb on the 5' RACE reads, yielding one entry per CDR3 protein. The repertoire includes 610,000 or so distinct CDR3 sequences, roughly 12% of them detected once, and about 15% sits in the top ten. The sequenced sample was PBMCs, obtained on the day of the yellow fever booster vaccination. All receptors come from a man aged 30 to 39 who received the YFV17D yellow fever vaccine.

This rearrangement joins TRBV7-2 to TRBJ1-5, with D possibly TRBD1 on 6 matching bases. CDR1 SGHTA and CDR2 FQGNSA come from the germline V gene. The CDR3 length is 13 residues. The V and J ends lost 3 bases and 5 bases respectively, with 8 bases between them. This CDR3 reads CASSFQGYQPQHF. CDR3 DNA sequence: TGTGCCAGCAGCTTCCAGGGGTATCAGCCCCAGCATTTT.

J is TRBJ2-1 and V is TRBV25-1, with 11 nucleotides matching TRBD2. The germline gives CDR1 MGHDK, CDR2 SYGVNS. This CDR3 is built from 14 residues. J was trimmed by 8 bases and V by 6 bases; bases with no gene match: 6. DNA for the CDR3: TGTGCCAGCAGCATAGCGGGAGGGCGTGATGAGCAGTTCTTC. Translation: CASSIAGGRDEQFF.

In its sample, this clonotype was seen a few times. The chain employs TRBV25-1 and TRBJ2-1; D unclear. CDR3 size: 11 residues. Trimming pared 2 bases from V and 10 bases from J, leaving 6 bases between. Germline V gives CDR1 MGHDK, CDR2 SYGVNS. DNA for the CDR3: TGTGCCAGCAGTGAAATTTCCGAGCAGTTCTTC. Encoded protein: CASSEISEQFF.

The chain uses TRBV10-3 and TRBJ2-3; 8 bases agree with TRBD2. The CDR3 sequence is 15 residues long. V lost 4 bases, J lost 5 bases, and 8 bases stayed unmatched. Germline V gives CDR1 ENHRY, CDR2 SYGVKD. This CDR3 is CAISGQRESVDTQYF. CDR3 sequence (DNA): TGTGCCATCAGTGGTCAGCGGGAGTCGGTAGATACGCAGTATTTT.

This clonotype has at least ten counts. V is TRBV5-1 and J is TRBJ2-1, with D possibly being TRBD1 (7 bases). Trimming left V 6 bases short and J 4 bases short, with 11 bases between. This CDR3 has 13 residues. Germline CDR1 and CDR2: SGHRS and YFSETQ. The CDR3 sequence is CASMRDSYNEQFF. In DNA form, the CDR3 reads TGCGCCAGCATGCGGGACAGTTACAATGAGCAGTTCTTC.

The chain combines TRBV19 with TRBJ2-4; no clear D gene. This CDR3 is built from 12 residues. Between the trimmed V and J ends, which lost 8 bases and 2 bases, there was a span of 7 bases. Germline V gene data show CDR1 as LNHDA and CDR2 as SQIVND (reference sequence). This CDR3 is CASSKTKNIQYF. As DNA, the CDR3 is TGTGCCAGTTCAAAAACCAAAAACATTCAGTACTTC.

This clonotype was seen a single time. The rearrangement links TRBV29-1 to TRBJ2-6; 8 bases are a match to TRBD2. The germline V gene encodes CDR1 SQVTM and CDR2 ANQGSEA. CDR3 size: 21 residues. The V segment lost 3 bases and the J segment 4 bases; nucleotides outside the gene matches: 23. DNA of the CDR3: TGCAGCGTTGACGACATCAGACTAGCGCTTAAGAGGAGGGGAGGGGCCAACGTCCTGACTTTC. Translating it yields CSVDDIRLALKRRGGANVLTF.

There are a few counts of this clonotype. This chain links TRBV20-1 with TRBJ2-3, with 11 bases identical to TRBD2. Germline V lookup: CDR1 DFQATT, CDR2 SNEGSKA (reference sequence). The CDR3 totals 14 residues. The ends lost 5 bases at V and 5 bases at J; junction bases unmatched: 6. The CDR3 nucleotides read TGCAGTGCTGTAGCGGGAGGGCCCGGAGATACGCAGTATTTT. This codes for CSAVAGGPGDTQYF.

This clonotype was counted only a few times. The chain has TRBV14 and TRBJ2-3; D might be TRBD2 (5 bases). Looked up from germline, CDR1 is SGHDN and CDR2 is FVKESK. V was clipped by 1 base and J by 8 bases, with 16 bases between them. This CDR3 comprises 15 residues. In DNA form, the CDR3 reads TGTGCCAGCAGCCAAGGGGTACGGGATCTCGGTACGCAGTATTTT. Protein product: CASSQGVRDLGTQYF. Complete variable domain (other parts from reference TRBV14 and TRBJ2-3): EAGVTQFPSHSVIEKGQTVTLRCDPISGHDNLYWYRRVMGKEIKFLLHFVKESKQDESGMPNNRFLAERTGGTYSTLKVQPAELEDSGVYFCASSQGVRDLGTQYFGPGTRLTVL.